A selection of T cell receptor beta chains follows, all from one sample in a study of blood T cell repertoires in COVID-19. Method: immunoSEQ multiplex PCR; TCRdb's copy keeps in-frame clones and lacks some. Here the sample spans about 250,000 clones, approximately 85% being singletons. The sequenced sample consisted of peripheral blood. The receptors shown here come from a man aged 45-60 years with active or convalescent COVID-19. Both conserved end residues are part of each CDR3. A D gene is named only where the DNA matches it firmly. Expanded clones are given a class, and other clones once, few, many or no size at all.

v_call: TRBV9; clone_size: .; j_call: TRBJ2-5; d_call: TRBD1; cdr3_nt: TGTGCCAGCAGCCAACAGGGGTTTAGGTGGGAGACCCAGTACTTC; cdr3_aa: CASSQQGFRWETQYF
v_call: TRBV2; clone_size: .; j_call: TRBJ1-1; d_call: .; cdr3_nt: TGTGCCAGCCAAATAAGAGAGAACACTGAAGCTTTCTTT; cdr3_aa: CASQIRENTEAFF
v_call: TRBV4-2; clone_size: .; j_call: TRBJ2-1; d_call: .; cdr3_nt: TGTGCCAGCAGCCAAGATTACGGGAGTTCCTACAATGAGCAGTTCTTC; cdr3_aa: CASSQDYGSSYNEQFF
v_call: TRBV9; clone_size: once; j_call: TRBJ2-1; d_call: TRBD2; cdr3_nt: TGTGCCAGCAGCGTGGGACTAGCGGGAGACGAGCAGTTCTTC; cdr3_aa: CASSVGLAGDEQFF
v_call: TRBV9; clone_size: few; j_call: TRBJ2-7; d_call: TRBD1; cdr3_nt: TGTGCCAGCAGCCCTACGACAGGGTCTTCCGGCGAGCAGTACTTC; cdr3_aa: CASSPTTGSSGEQYF
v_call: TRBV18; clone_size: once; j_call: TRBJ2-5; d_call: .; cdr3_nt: TGTGCCAGCTCACCCCTAGGTGAGACCCAGTACTTC; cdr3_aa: CASSPLGETQYF
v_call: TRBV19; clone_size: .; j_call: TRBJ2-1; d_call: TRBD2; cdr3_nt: TGTGCCAGTAGGGAAACTAGCGCTTACAATGAGCAGTTCTTC; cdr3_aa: CASRETSAYNEQFF
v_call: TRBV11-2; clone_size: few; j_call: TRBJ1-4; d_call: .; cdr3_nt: TGTGCCAGCAGCCACTTAGAGGCTCCGGGGGAAAAACTGTTTTTT; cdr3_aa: CASSHLEAPGEKLFF
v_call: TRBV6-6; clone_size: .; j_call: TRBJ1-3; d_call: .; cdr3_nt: TGTGCCAGCGGGGCAGGAATCTCTCCCGGAAACACCATATATTTT; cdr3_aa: CASGAGISPGNTIYF
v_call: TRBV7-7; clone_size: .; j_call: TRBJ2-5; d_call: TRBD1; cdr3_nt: TGTGCTAGCAGCCATGGGACAGGGGGCCAAGAGACCCAGTACTTC; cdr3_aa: CASSHGTGGQETQYF
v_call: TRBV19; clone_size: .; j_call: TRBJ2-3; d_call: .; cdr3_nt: TGTGCCAGTAGTATTGCTAGCAGATTCACAGATACGCAGTATTTT; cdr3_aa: CASSIASRFTDTQYF
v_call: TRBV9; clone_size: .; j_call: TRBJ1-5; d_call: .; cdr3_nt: TGTGCCAGCAGCGTTGGGGGGGATAGCAATCAGCCCCAGCATTTT; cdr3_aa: CASSVGGDSNQPQHF
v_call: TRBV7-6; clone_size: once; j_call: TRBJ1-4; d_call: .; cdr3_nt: TGTGCCAGCGGACTGCGTGAAAAACTGTTTTTT; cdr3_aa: CASGLREKLFF
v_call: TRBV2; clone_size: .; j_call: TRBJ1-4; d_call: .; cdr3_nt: TGTGCCAGCAGTGTGCGGCCGGCGGTAAATGAAAAACTGTTTTTT; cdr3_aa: CASSVRPAVNEKLFF